This T cell receptor beta chain comes out of a study of blood T cell repertoires in COVID-19. About the research overall: Samples came from the United States, Italy and Spain, spanning acute and convalescent COVID-19. T cells, B-cell-depleted T cells, or PBMCs provided the cDNA or gDNA that served as material.

Germline V gene lookup returns CDR1 LNHDA and CDR2 SQIVND (reference sequence). Trimming shortened V by 5 bases and J by 0 bases, and 8 bases separated the two germline ends. The CDR3 sequence is 14 residues long. Produced via immunoSEQ multiplex PCR; TCRdb's table is partial and in-frame only. The sample records 100,000 to 150,000 clones, about 89% being singletons. This sequence originates from a man aged 55 to 70 with COVID-19, enrolled during active disease. The material sequenced was peripheral blood. The V call is TRBV19, the J call TRBJ2-4; no clear D. CDR3 loop: CASSPQVAKNIQYF. As DNA, the CDR3 is TGTGCCAGTAGTCCTCAGGTAGCCAAAAACATTCAGTACTTC.